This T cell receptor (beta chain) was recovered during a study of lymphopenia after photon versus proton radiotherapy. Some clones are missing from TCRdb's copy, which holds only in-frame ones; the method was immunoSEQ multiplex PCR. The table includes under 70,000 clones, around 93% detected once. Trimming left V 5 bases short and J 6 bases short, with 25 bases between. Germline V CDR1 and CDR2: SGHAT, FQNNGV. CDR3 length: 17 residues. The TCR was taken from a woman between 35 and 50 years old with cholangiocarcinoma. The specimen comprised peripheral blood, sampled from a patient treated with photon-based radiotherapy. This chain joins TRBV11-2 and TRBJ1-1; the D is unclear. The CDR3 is CASSPRKSDAAGAEAFF. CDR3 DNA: TGTGCCAGCAGCCCTCGTAAGTCAGATGCGGCCGGCGCTGAAGCTTTCTTT.